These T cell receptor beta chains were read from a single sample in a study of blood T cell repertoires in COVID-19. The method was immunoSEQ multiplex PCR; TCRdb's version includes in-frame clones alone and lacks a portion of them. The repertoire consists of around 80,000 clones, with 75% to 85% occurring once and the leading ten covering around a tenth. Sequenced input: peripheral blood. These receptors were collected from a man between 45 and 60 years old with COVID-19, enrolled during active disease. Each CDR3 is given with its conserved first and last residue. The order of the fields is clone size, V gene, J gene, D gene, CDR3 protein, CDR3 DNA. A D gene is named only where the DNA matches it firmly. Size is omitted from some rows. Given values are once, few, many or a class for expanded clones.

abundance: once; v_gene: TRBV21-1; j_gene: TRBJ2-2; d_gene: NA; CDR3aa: CASSKARELRLLTGELFF; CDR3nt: TGTGCCAGCAGCAAAGCGCGGGAACTCCGTTTACTCACCGGGGAGCTGTTTTTT
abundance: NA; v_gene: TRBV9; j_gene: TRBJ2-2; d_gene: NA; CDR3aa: CASSVDVKAAGELFF; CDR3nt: TGTGCCAGCAGCGTAGATGTTAAGGCGGCCGGGGAGCTGTTTTTT
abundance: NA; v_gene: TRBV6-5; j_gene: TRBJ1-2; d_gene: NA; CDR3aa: CASSYDRRYGYTF; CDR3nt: TGTGCCAGCAGTTACGACAGGCGCTATGGCTACACCTTC
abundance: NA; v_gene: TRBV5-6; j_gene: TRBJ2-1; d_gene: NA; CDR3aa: CASSLMVALGSYNEQFF; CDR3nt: TGTGCCAGCAGCTTGATGGTAGCGCTAGGCTCCTACAATGAGCAGTTCTTC
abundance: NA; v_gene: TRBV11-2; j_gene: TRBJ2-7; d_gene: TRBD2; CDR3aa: CASSSIIRLADDYEQYF; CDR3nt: TGTGCCAGCAGCTCCATCATACGACTAGCCGACGACTACGAGCAGTACTTC
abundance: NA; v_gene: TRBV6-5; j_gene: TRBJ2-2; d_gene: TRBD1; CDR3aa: CASRGTGTGELFF; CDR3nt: TGTGCCAGCAGAGGGACAGGGACCGGGGAGCTGTTTTTT
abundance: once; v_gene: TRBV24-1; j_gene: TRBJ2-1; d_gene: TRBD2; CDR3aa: CATSDALAGTYNEQFF; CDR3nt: TGTGCCACCAGTGACGCCTTAGCGGGGACCTACAATGAGCAGTTCTTC
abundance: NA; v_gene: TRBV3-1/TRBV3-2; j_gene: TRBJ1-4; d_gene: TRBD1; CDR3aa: CASSQDTGGPNEKLFF; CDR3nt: TGTGCCAGCAGCCAAGATACAGGGGGACCTAATGAAAAACTGTTTTTT
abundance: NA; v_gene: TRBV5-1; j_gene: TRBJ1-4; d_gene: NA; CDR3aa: CASSGAGKLFF; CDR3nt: TGCGCCAGCAGCGGGGCGGGGAAACTGTTTTTT
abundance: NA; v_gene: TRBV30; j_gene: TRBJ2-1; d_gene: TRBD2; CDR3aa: CAWGLAGLKNEQFF; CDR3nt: TGTGCCTGGGGACTAGCGGGCCTAAAGAATGAGCAGTTCTTC
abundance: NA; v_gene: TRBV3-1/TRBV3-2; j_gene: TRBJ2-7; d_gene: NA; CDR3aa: CASSLRGTYEQYF; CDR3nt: TGTGCCAGCAGCCTTAGGGGGACGTACGAGCAGTACTTC
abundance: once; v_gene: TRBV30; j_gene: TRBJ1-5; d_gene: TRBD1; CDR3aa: CAWSWGRTGEINQPQHF; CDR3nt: TGTGCCTGGAGTTGGGGAAGGACAGGGGAGATCAATCAGCCCCAGCATTTT
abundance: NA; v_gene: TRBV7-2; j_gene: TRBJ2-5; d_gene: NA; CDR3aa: CASSLGRSQETQYF; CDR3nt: TGTGCCAGCAGCTTAGGGCGGTCCCAAGAGACCCAGTACTTC
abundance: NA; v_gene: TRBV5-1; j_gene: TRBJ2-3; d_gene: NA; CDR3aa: CASSPGQSTDTQYF; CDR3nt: TGCGCCAGCAGCCCAGGACAAAGCACAGATACGCAGTATTTT
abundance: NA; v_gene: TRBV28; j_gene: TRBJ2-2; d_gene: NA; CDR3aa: CASSFTGQGTGELFF; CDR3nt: TGTGCCAGCAGTTTCACAGGTCAGGGCACCGGGGAGCTGTTTTTT
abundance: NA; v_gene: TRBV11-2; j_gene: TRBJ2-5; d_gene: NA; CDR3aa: CASSLALQGAQYF; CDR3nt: TGTGCCAGCAGCTTAGCCCTACAGGGCGCCCAGTACTTC
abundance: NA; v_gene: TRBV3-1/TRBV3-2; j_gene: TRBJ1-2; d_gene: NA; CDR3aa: CASSPPGEWDGYTF; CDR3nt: TGTGCCAGCAGTCCGCCGGGGGAGTGGGATGGCTACACCTTC
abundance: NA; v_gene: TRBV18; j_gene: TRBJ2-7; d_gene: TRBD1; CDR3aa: CASSPDNRGYEQYF; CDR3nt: TGTGCCAGCTCACCGGATAACAGGGGCTACGAGCAGTACTTC
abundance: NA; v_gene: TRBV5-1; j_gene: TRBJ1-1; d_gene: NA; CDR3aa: CASSLKGQYTEAFF; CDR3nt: TGCGCCAGCAGCCTAAAAGGACAGTACACTGAAGCTTTCTTT
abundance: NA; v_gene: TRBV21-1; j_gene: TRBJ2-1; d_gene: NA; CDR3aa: CASSKEASGVYNEQFF; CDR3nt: TGTGCCAGCAGCAAAGAGGCTAGCGGGGTCTACAATGAGCAGTTCTTC
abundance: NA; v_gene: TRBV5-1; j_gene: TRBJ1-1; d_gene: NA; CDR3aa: CASSSDTEAFF; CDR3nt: TGCGCCAGCAGCTCCGACACTGAAGCTTTCTTT
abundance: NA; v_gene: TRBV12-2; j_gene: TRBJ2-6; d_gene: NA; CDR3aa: CASRRQGAPSGANVLTF; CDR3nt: TGTGCAAGTCGAAGACAGGGGGCTCCCTCTGGGGCCAACGTCCTGACTTTC
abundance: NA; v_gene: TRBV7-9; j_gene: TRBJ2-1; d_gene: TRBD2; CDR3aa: CASSYLGTSGRTEQFF; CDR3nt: TGTGCCAGCAGCTACCTTGGGACTAGCGGGAGGACTGAGCAGTTCTTC
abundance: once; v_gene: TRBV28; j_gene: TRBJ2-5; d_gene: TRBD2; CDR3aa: CASSWGTSWETQYF; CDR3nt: TGTGCCAGCAGTTGGGGGACTAGCTGGGAGACCCAGTACTTC
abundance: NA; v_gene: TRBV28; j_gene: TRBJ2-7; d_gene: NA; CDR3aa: CASRWQRSSYEQYF; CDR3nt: TGTGCCAGCCGCTGGCAAAGGAGCTCCTACGAGCAGTACTTC
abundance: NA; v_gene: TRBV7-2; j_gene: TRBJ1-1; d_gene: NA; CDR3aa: CASSFRRGNTEAFF; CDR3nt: TGTGCCAGCAGCTTCCGCCGGGGGAACACTGAAGCTTTCTTT
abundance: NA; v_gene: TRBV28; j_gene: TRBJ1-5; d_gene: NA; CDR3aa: CASSWRNRGSRGNQPQHF; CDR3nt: TGTGCCAGCAGTTGGCGGAATAGGGGGTCCCGTGGCAATCAGCCCCAGCATTTT
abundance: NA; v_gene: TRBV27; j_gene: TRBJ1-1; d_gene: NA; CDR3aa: CASSLTGRNTEAFF; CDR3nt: TGTGCCAGCAGTTTGACAGGTCGGAACACTGAAGCTTTCTTT
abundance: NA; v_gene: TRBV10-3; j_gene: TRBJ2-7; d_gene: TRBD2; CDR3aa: CAIKRTSDSYEQYF; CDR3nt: TGTGCCATCAAAAGGACTAGCGACTCCTACGAGCAGTACTTC
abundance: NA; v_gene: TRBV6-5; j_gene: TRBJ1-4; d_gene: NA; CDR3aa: CASSQRRTNEKLFF; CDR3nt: TGTGCCAGCAGCCAGAGGCGTACTAATGAAAAACTGTTTTTT
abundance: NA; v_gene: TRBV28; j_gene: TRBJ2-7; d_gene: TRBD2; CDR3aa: CASRSGGRYEQYF; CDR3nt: TGTGCCAGCCGGTCGGGAGGAAGGTACGAGCAGTACTTC
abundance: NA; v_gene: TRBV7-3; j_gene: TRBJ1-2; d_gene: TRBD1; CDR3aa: CASSSSPDRAGYTF; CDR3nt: TGTGCCAGCAGCTCCTCACCCGACAGGGCTGGCTACACCTTC
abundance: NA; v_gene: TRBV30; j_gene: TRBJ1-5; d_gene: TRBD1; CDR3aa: CAWSPGGQQPQHF; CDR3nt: TGTGCCTGGAGTCCCGGGGGACAGCAGCCCCAGCATTTT
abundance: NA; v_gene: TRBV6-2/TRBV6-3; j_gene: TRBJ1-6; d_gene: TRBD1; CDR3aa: CASSSQGGNSPLHF; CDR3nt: TGTGCCAGCAGTTCCCAGGGGGGAAATTCACCCCTCCACTTT
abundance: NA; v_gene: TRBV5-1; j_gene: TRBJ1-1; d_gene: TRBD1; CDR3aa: CASRQGENTEAFF; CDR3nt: TGCGCCAGCAGGCAGGGGGAAAACACTGAAGCTTTCTTT
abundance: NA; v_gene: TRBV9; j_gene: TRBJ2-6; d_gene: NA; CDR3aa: CASSLRDKSSGANVLTF; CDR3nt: TGTGCCAGCAGCCTCCGGGACAAAAGCTCTGGGGCCAACGTCCTGACTTTC
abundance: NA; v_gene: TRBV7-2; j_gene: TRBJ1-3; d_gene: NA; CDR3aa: CASSLATVAGNTIYF; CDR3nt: TGTGCCAGCAGCTTAGCCACGGTAGCTGGAAACACCATATATTTT
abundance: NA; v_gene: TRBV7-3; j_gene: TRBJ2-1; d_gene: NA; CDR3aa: CASSHHRDGEQFF; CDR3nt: TGTGCCAGCAGCCACCACAGGGATGGTGAGCAGTTCTTC
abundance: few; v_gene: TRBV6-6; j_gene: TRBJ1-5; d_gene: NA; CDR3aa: CASSYFGRAGSQPQHF; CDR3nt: TGTGCCAGCAGTTACTTCGGCAGGGCGGGGAGTCAGCCCCAGCATTTT
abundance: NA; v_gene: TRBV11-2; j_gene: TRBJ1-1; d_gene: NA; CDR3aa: CASSPRQVMNTEAFF; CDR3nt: TGTGCCAGCAGCCCGCGACAGGTAATGAACACTGAAGCTTTCTTT
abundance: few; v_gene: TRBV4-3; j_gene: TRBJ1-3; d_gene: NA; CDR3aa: CASSQRAGNTIYF; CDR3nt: TGCGCCAGCAGCCAGAGGGCTGGAAACACCATATATTTT
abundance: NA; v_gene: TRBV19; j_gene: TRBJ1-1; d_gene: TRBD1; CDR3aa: CASSLRGQGALNTEAFF; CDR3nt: TGTGCCAGTAGTCTCCGGGGACAGGGGGCTTTGAACACTGAAGCTTTCTTT
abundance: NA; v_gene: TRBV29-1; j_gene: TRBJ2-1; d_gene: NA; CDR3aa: CSVSKGGTVYNEQFF; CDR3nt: TGCAGCGTGAGCAAAGGGGGGACAGTCTACAATGAGCAGTTCTTC
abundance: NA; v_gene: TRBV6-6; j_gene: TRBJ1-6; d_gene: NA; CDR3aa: CASSTRGENSPLHF; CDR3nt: TGTGCCAGCTCGACCAGGGGAGAAAACTCACCCCTCCACTTT
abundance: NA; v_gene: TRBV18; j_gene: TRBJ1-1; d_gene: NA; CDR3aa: CASSPQGPRWNTEAFF; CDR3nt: TGTGCCAGCTCACCACAGGGGCCCAGGTGGAACACTGAAGCTTTCTTT
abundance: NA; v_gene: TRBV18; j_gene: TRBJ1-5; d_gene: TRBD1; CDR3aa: CASSPGTGVYQPQHF; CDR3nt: TGTGCCAGCTCACCAGGGACAGGGGTATACCAGCCCCAGCATTTT
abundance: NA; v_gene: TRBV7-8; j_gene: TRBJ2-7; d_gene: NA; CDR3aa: CASSRDTTYEQYF; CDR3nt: TGTGCCAGCAGCCGGGACACGACCTACGAGCAGTACTTC
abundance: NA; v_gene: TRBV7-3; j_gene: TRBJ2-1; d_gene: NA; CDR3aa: CASSLGQRSGEQFF; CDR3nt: TGTGCCAGCAGCCTGGGTCAACGGAGCGGTGAGCAGTTCTTC
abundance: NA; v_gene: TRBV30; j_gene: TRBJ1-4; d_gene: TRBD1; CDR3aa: CAWSDRGEEKLFF; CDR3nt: TGTGCCTGGAGTGACAGGGGGGAAGAAAAACTGTTTTTT
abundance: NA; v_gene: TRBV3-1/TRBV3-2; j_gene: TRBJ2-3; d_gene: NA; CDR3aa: CASSQLGQNTDTQYF; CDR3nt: TGTGCCAGCAGCCAACTAGGACAGAACACAGATACGCAGTATTTT
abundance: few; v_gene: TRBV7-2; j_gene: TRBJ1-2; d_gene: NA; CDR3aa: CASSLVGGNYGYTF; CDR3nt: TGTGCCAGCAGCTTAGTTGGCGGAAACTATGGCTACACCTTC
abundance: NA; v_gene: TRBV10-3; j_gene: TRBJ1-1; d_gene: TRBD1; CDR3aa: CAISEYRGAEAFF; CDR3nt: TGTGCCATCAGTGAATACAGGGGGGCTGAAGCTTTCTTT
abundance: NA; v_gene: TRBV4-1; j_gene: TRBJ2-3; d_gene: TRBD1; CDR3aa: CASSPDRAGTDTQYF; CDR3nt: TGCGCCAGCAGCCCGGACAGGGCGGGGACAGATACGCAGTATTTT
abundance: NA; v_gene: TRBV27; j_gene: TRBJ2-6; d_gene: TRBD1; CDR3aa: CASSLWTGTGANVLTF; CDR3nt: TGTGCCAGCAGTTTATGGACAGGGACCGGGGCCAACGTCCTGACTTTC
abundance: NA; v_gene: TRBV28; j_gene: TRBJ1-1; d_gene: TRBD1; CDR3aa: CASSDPRTGGTEAFF; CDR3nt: TGTGCCAGCAGTGACCCTCGGACAGGGGGGACTGAAGCTTTCTTT
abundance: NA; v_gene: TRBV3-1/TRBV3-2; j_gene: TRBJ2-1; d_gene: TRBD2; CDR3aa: CASSPQRDRQFF; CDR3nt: TGTGCCAGCAGCCCTCAGCGGGATAGGCAGTTCTTC
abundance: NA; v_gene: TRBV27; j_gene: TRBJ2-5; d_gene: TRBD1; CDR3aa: CASSLRPGGQETQYF; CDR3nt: TGTGCCAGCAGTTTACGCCCAGGGGGCCAAGAGACCCAGTACTTC